The source of this T cell receptor (beta chain) is a study of STAT5B mutations in CD4+ large granular lymphocyte leukemia. Findings and limits, study-wide: Top patient clones used TRBV06 genes more often: 8/27 versus 2/35 in controls. The CD4+ versus CD8+ T-LGLL clonality difference may reflect limited sample size. No patients shared main leukemic clonotypes, though 20% to 25% appeared at low frequency elsewhere.

Germline CDR1 reads SEHNR; CDR2 reads FQNEAQ (reference sequence). V shed 7 bases, J shed 5 bases, and the junction held 13 bases outside the gene matches. This CDR3 region has 16 residues. In the authors' methods: Productive clonotypes were detectable down to 2.59 x 10-5 frequency. Using immunoSEQ multiplex PCR, the repertoire was profiled, and TCRdb retains in-frame clones only, with some absent. That table is the source of V, J and clone size, and D and trimming were worked out from the DNA. The table has approximately 32,000 clones, approximately 88% seen once; the top ten hold about 0.92%. Turning to this clone: The antigen is undetermined.

The chain uses TRBV7-9 and TRBJ1-1, with 10 bases lining up with TRBD1. Material for sequencing was CD4+ T cells from blood buffy coats. This receptor was taken from a human donor in good health. The CDR3 loop is CASTPGGQGRKTEAFF. The CDR3 bases are TGTGCCAGCACCCCCGGGGGACAGGGGCGGAAAACTGAAGCTTTCTTT.